These 24 T cell receptor beta chains were all obtained from the same sample, sequenced in a study of cytomegalovirus exposure and HLA in healthy donors. The study ran its PCR with 60 Vbeta and 13 Jbeta primers. TCRdb's copy holds only in-frame clones and misses some; the assay was immunoSEQ multiplex PCR. The sample's table shows about 100,000 clones. Sequences were obtained from PBMCs. The receptor source for this set is a man over 45 in good health and CMV-seronegative.

The chain joins TRBV7-6 to TRBJ2-5, with D hard to call. The germline V gene has CDR1 SGHVS and CDR2 FNYEAQ. The CDR3 consists of 12 residues. Between the trimmed V and J ends, which lost 5 bases and 0 bases, there was a span of 4 bases. CDR3 bases: TGTGCCAGCAGCGCTAACCAAGAGACCCAGTACTTC. Encoded protein: CASSANQETQYF.

The chain couples TRBV29-1 to TRBJ1-5; maybe TRBD1 (5 bases). CDR1 and CDR2 (germline): SQVTM, ANQGSEA. This CDR3 has 15 amino acids. Trimming removed 4 bases at V and 0 bases at J, with 13 bases between. CDR3 region: CSVGTGGDSNQPQHF. In DNA, the CDR3 is TGCAGCGTTGGTACGGGGGGGGATAGCAATCAGCCCCAGCATTTT. Complete variable domain (other parts from reference TRBV29-1 and TRBJ1-5): SAVISQKPSRDICQRGTSLTIQCQVDSQVTMMFWYRQQPGQSLTLIATANQGSEATYESGFVIDKFPISRPNLTFSTLTVSNMSPEDSSIYLCSVGTGGDSNQPQHFGDGTRLSIL.

The V call is TRBV9, the J call TRBJ2-1; tentatively, D is TRBD1 (6 bases). The length of the CDR3 is 15 residues. Germline V gene sequence: CDR1 SGDLS, CDR2 YYNGEE. V gave up 0 bases and J gave up 2 bases, with 9 bases separating them. CDR3 sequence reads: CASSVAGDTYNEQFF. In DNA form, the CDR3 reads TGTGCCAGCAGCGTAGCCGGGGACACCTACAATGAGCAGTTCTTC.

The rearrangement uses TRBV6-5 and TRBJ2-5; D might be TRBD2 (5 bases). This CDR3 is 15 amino acids long. CDR1 is MNHEY and CDR2 is SVGAGI in the germline V gene. Deletions cut 6 bases from V and 5 bases from J, with 19 bases between. This CDR3 is CASSTPTTSAETQYF. CDR3 coding DNA: TGTGCCAGCAGCACCCCGACCACTAGTGCGGAGACCCAGTACTTC.

The chain is built from TRBV19 and TRBJ1-6; D may be TRBD1 (6 bases). This CDR3 comprises 13 residues. The ends were cut back, 5 bases at V and 8 bases at J, with 10 bases in the middle. Per the germline V gene, CDR1 is LNHDA and CDR2 is SQIVND (reference sequence). The CDR3 reads CASSGRTDSPLHF. The DNA for the CDR3 is TGTGCCAGTAGTGGACGGACAGATTCACCCCTCCACTTT.

J is TRBJ2-2 and V is TRBV11-3; D is unclear. Trimming stripped 3 bases from V and 5 bases from J, with 4 bases between. This CDR3 spans 12 amino acids. The germline V gene has CDR1 SGHNT and CDR2 YENEEA. The CDR3, as DNA: TGTGCCAGCAGCTTTAGAACCGGGGAGCTGTTTTTT. It is translated as CASSFRTGELFF.

The chain has TRBV7-2 and TRBJ2-6, with D perhaps matching TRBD1 (6 bases). This CDR3 has 18 residues. CDR1 SGHTA and CDR2 FQGNSA come from the germline V gene. The V end was cut by 4 bases, the J end by 0 bases, with 16 bases between. CDR3 bases: TGTGCCAGCAGCTCCCCCCCACAGGGCACCTCTGGGGCCAACGTCCTGACTTTC. As protein: CASSSPPQGTSGANVLTF.

The chain has TRBV20-1 and TRBJ1-2; the D gene is possibly TRBD1 (5 bases). The V and J ends lost 4 bases and 2 bases respectively, with 5 bases between them. The CDR3 consists of 11 residues. Germline V gene lookup returns CDR1 DFQATT and CDR2 SNEGSKA (reference sequence). CDR3 nucleotide sequence: TGCAGTGCTACAGGGAACTATGGCTACACCTTC. Protein: CSATGNYGYTF.

The chain carries TRBV9 and TRBJ2-5; 8 bases align to TRBD2. CDR1 is SGDLS, CDR2 YYNGEE, per germline. V lost 4 bases, J lost 2 bases, and 10 bases stayed unmatched. The CDR3 is 16 amino acids. The CDR3 is CASSRTLLAAQETQYF. The CDR3 bases are TGTGCCAGCAGCAGAACATTACTAGCGGCACAAGAGACCCAGTACTTC. Full variable domain (remainder filled in from reference TRBV9 and TRBJ2-5): DSGVTQTPKHLITATGQRVTLRCSPRSGDLSVYWYQQSLDQGLQFLIQYYNGEERAKGNILERFSAQQFPDLHSELNLSSLELGDSALYFCASSRTLLAAQETQYFGPGTRLLVL.

The chain has TRBV19 and TRBJ1-5, with TRBD1 identical over 7 bases. Germline CDR1 LNHDA, CDR2 SQIVND (reference sequence). This CDR3 comprises 16 residues. The V segment lost 4 bases and the J segment 4 bases; nucleotides outside the gene matches: 10. The CDR3 sequence is CASSSQGGVGNQPQHF. The CDR3 coding sequence is TGTGCCAGTAGTAGCCAGGGGGGAGTAGGAAATCAGCCCCAGCATTTT.

V and J are TRBV5-4 and TRBJ2-5; a weak D match, TRBD2 (6 bases). CDR3 size: 15 residues. With 4 bases removed from V and 4 bases from J, the gap between germline ends came to 17 bases. CDR1 is SGHNT, CDR2 YYREEE, per germline (reference sequence). CDR3 sequence reads: CASSPVSGVGETQYF. CDR3 sequence (DNA): TGTGCCAGCAGCCCCGTCTCGGGGGTTGGAGAGACCCAGTACTTC.

The V gene is TRBV4-3, the J gene TRBJ1-1; 7 bases are a match to TRBD1. Germline loops: CDR1 LGHNA, CDR2 YSLEER. J gave up 8 bases and V 4 bases, and 7 bases lay outside the gene matches. This CDR3 is built from 13 residues. This CDR3 reads CASSPGGWGEAFF. The DNA of the CDR3 is TGCGCCAGCAGCCCAGGGGGGTGGGGAGAAGCTTTCTTT.

The V and J genes are TRBV11-2 and TRBJ2-5, with a weak D call TRBD1 (6 bases). V was pared by 5 bases and J by 5 bases, with 18 bases between. The CDR3 length is 15 residues. Germline CDR1 SGHAT, CDR2 FQNNGV. CDR3 sequence (DNA): TGTGCCAGCAGCACCCCAAGGGGGTTTTGGGAGACCCAGTACTTC. It yields the protein CASSTPRGFWETQYF.

This chain's CDR3 is CASSIYRGDGNTIYF. In DNA, the CDR3 is TGTGCCAGTAGTATATACAGGGGGGACGGAAACACCATATATTTT. The chain is built from TRBV19 and TRBJ1-3; the match to TRBD1 covers 8 bases. The CDR3 extends over 15 amino acids. The trim removed 2 bases at V and 4 bases at J, leaving 4 bases unmatched. Germline V CDR1 and CDR2: LNHDA, SQIVND (reference sequence).

The V call is TRBV5-8, the J call TRBJ2-7; no firm D call. Between the trimmed V and J ends, which lost 2 bases and 0 bases, there was a span of 9 bases. The CDR3 covers 14 residues. Germline CDR1 reads SGHTS; CDR2 reads YDEGEE. The CDR3 is CASSLAEASYEQYF. The DNA of the CDR3 is TGTGCCAGCAGCTTAGCTGAGGCCTCCTACGAGCAGTACTTC.

V usage is TRBV7-2 and J usage is TRBJ2-7, with D unresolved. CDR1 and CDR2 (germline): SGHTA, FQGNSA. Trimming removed 2 bases at V and 4 bases at J, with 9 bases between. CDR3 length: 13 amino acids. The CDR3 spells CASSLIAGYEQYF. The CDR3 DNA is TGTGCCAGCAGCTTAATAGCCGGGTACGAGCAGTACTTC. Full variable domain (remainder filled in from reference TRBV7-2 and TRBJ2-7): GAGVSQSPSNKVTEKGKDVELRCDPISGHTALYWYRQSLGQGLEFLIYFQGNSAPDKSGLPSDRFSAERTGGSVSTLTIQRTQQEDSAVYLCASSLIAGYEQYFGPGTRLTVT.

V is TRBV5-5 and J is TRBJ2-5; possibly TRBD2 for D (7 bases). The CDR3 has 15 residues. CDR1 and CDR2 (germline): SGHKS, YYEKEE (reference sequence). The germline V and J ends were trimmed by 2 bases and 2 bases, with 13 bases remaining between them. CDR3 bases: TGTGCCAGCAGCTTTGGGGGGGCCGGACAAGAGACCCAGTACTTC. Translation: CASSFGGAGQETQYF. The complete variable domain, with remaining parts taken from reference TRBV5-5 and TRBJ2-5, reads DAGVTQSPTHLIKTRGQQVTLRCSPISGHKSVSWYQQVLGQGPQFIFQYYEKEERGRGNFPDRFSARQFPNYSSELNVNALLLGDSALYLCASSFGGAGQETQYFGPGTRLLVL.

The chain couples TRBV27 to TRBJ1-1, with D unresolved. The CDR3 is 13 amino acids. The V gene lost 1 base and the J gene lost 4 bases, with 7 bases spanning the gap. From germline, CDR1 is MNHEY and CDR2 SMNVEV (reference sequence). The CDR3 loop reads CASSLFPFTEAFF. CDR3 in DNA: TGTGCCAGCAGTTTATTTCCTTTCACTGAAGCTTTCTTT.

This rearrangement joins TRBV5-1 to TRBJ2-1, with D possibly being TRBD2 (5 bases). The CDR3 runs 13 residues. Germline V gene sequence: CDR1 SGHRS, CDR2 YFSETQ. The V end was cut by 3 bases, the J end by 6 bases, with 10 bases between. The CDR3: CASSSGLLNEQFF. CDR3 bases: TGCGCCAGCAGCTCTGGACTCCTCAATGAGCAGTTCTTC.

This chain links TRBV4-3 with TRBJ2-1; TRBD2 is a possible D gene (5 bases). The germline V gene encodes CDR1 LGHNA and CDR2 YSLEER. The CDR3 is 16 amino acids. Trimming removed 0 bases from V and 8 bases from J, with 17 bases in between. CDR3 in DNA: TGCGCCAGCAGCCAAGAAAGCACGAACGGGGTTGATGAGCAGTTCTTC. Its protein is CASSQESTNGVDEQFF.

The chain is built from TRBV6-5 and TRBJ2-2, with TRBD2 matching over 9 bases. Germline V gene lookup returns CDR1 MNHEY and CDR2 SVGAGI. V was pared by 7 bases and J by 1 base, with 4 bases of the junction left unmatched. The CDR3 loop spans 15 amino acids. The CDR3 reads CASIQAGGNTGELFF. The CDR3, as DNA: TGTGCCAGCATTCAAGCGGGGGGGAACACCGGGGAGCTGTTTTTT.

V is TRBV18 and J is TRBJ1-4, with unresolved D. CDR3 size: 12 residues. Germline loops: CDR1 KGHSH, CDR2 LQKENI. Trimming shortened V by 2 bases and J by 7 bases, and 5 bases separated the two germline ends. CDR3 sequence (DNA): TGTGCCAGCTCACCATATGTTGAAAAACTGTTTTTT. Translating it yields CASSPYVEKLFF. Drawing the rest from reference TRBV18 and TRBJ1-4, the complete variable domain is NAGVMQNPRHLVRRRGQEARLRCSPMKGHSHVYWYRQLPEEGLKFMVYLQKENIIDESGMPKERFSAEFPKEGPSILRIQQVVRGDSAAYFCASSPYVEKLFFGSGTQLSVL.

This sequence joins TRBV10-3 and TRBJ1-2; 8 bases align to TRBD1. Losses at the gene ends were 2 bases for V and 4 bases for J; bases not matched to a gene: 6. The CDR3 runs 15 residues. Germline V gene lookup returns CDR1 ENHRY and CDR2 SYGVKD. The CDR3 DNA sequence: TGTGCCATCAGTGAGGCAGGGGACAGGCTCTATGGCTACACCTTC. The encoded protein is CAISEAGDRLYGYTF.

The chain recombines TRBV7-9 with TRBJ2-1; weak D call: TRBD1 (6 bases). Germline V CDR1 and CDR2: SEHNR, FQNEAQ (reference sequence). Trimming pared 5 bases from V and 4 bases from J, leaving 12 bases between. The CDR3 totals 14 residues. The CDR3 loop reads CASSPRTEYNEQFF. Here the CDR3 DNA reads TGTGCCAGCAGCCCCAGGACAGAGTACAATGAGCAGTTCTTC.